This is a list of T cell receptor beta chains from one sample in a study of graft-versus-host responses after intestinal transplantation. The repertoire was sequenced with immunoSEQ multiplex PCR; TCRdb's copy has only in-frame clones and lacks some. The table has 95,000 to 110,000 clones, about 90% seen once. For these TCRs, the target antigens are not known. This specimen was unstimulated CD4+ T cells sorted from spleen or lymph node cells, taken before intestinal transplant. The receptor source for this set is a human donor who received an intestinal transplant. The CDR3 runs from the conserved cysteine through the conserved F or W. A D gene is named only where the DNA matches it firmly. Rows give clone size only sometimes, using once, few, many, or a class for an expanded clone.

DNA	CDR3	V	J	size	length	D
TGTGCCACCAGCGGGGTAGCGGGAGGGCAAGCGTTAGGGAGAGATACGCAGTATTTT	CATSGVAGGQALGRDTQYF	TRBV15	TRBJ2-3	-	19	TRBD2
TGTGCCAGCAGAACCGGGACTAGCGGCTACGAGCAGTACTTC	CASRTGTSGYEQYF	TRBV2	TRBJ2-7	-	14	TRBD2
TGTGCCAGCAGCCCGATATCCTACGAGCAGTACTTC	CASSPISYEQYF	TRBV7-6	TRBJ2-7	-	12	-
TGTGCCAGCAGCTTGGGAGGTACTAGCTTTAGCACAGATACGCAGTATTTT	CASSLGGTSFSTDTQYF	TRBV5-4	TRBJ2-3	-	17	-
TGTGCCAGCAGCGTCGGAACAGATACGCAGTATTTT	CASSVGTDTQYF	TRBV9	TRBJ2-3	few	12	-
TGTGCCAGCAGCATGGGGCAGGGGCAAGAGACCCAGTACTTC	CASSMGQGQETQYF	TRBV5-6	TRBJ2-5	-	14	-
TGTGCCAGCAGTGATTTCCGGACCGGGACCGACGAGCAGTACTTC	CASSDFRTGTDEQYF	TRBV25-1	TRBJ2-7	-	15	-
TGTGCCAGCAGCTTAGCGTTGGTAGCGAACACCGGGGAGCTGTTTTTT	CASSLALVANTGELFF	TRBV7-9	TRBJ2-2	-	16	-
TGCGCCAGCAGCTTGGGACTGGGAGAAAAACTGTTTTTT	CASSLGLGEKLFF	TRBV5-1	TRBJ1-4	-	13	-
TGTGCCAGCAGCTTTAACCGGGTTTTAGATACGCAGTATTTT	CASSFNRVLDTQYF	TRBV5-4	TRBJ2-3	-	14	-
TGCGCCAGCAGCTTGGGGCAGGAGAGGGCAGAGACCCAGTACTTC	CASSLGQERAETQYF	TRBV5-1	TRBJ2-5	-	15	-
TGTGCCAGCAGCTTAGATCGGGACAATGAGCAGTTCTTC	CASSLDRDNEQFF	TRBV11-2	TRBJ2-1	few	13	-
TGTGCCAGCAGTTACACCATCCCGGGGTCTAATTCACCCCTCCACTTT	CASSYTIPGSNSPLHF	TRBV6-5	TRBJ1-6	once	16	-
TGTGCCAGCAGCCCACTTGGGGGGAGCACAGATACGCAGTATTTT	CASSPLGGSTDTQYF	TRBV7-3	TRBJ2-3	-	15	-
TGCGCCAGCAGAGCAGGGGGATATCAGCCCCAGCATTTT	CASRAGGYQPQHF	TRBV10-1	TRBJ1-5	-	13	TRBD1
TGTGCCAGCAGGATACAGGGGAGTGCGGGTACGCAGTATTTT	CASRIQGSAGTQYF	TRBV6-5	TRBJ2-3	-	14	TRBD1
TGTGCCAGCAGCCAAGGGCGGGTAGGCACAGATACGCAGTATTTT	CASSQGRVGTDTQYF	TRBV4-2	TRBJ2-3	-	15	-